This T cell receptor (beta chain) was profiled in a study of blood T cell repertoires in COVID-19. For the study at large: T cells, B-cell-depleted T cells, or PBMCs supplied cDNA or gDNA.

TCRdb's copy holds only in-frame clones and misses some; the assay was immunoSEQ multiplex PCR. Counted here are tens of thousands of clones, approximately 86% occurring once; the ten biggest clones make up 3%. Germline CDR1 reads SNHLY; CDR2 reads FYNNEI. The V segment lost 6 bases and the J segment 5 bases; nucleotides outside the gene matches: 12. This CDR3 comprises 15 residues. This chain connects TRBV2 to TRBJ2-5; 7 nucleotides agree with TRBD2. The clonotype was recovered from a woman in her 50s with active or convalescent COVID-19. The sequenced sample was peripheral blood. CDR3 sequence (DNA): TGTGCCAGCAGACTTGGGACCTTGGGGGGGGAGACCCAGTACTTC. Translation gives CASRLGTLGGETQYF.